A selection of T cell receptor beta chains follows, all from one sample in a study of cytomegalovirus exposure and HLA in healthy donors. The repertoire was sequenced with immunoSEQ multiplex PCR; TCRdb's copy has only in-frame clones and lacks some. The sample holds about 140,000 clones; approximately 63% are singletons and the top ten take around 1.9%. Specimen: PBMCs. The source of these receptors is a woman aged 55-69 years in good health and CMV-seropositive. The conserved cysteine and the conserved F or W are not part of the CDR3 here. D genes are given only for firm matches.

TRBV4-1 . ASSQALAKSQYEQF
TRBV19 . ASSPEGQPQH
TRBV6-5 TRBD1 ASSPQGASGNTIY
TRBV30 . AWGQNEKLF
TRBV6-1 TRBD1 ASTKGTASYEQY
TRBV5-1 . ASSLGGISTDTQY
TRBV28 TRBD1 ASRLGQGNEQY
TRBV4-1 . ASSQGGGSAGAF
TRBV19 . ASSIGTYSNQPQH
TRBV6-1 TRBD1 ASSDQGQVLYEQY
TRBV12-5 TRBD2 ASGLAGTTYEQY
TRBV28 TRBD1 GTGQAHLPSDYGYT
TRBV6-5 TRBD1 ASSEQGPYEQY
TRBV7-9 . ASSLVNEQY
TRBV19 TRBD2 ASTASGTSSGANVLT
TRBV25-1 TRBD1 ASSETDRGEKLF
TRBV6-1 TRBD1 ASSRTGPLYEQY
TRBV28 . ASSSWPGDGYT
TRBV27 . ASSPWSSGANVLT
TRBV30 . AGRQEATGELF